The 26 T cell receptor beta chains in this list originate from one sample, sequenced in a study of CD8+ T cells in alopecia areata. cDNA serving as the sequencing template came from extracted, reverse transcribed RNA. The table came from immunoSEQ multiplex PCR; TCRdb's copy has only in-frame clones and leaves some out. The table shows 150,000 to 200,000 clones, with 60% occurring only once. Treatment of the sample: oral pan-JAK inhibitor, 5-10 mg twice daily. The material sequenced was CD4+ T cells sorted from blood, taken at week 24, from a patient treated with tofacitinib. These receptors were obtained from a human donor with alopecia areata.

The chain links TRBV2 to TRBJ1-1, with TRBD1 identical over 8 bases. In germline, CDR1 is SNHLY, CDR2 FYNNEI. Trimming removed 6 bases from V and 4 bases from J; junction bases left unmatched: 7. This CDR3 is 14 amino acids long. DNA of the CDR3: TGTGCCAGCAGCACAGGGGGAAGGGGCACTGAAGCTTTCTTT. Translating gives CASSTGGRGTEAFF.

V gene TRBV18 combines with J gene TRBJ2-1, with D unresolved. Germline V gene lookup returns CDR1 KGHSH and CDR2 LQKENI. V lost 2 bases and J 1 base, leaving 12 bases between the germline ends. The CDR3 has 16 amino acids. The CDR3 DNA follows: TGTGCCAGCTCACCAACTCGGCAGGCTTCCTACAATGAGCAGTTCTTC. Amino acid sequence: CASSPTRQASYNEQFF.

CDR3 nucleotide sequence: TGTGCCAGCAGTGCTGACAGGGGGCTCTCCCTGGACGAGCAGTACTTC. Its translation: CASSADRGLSLDEQYF. V gene TRBV2 combines with J gene TRBJ2-7, with 10 bases lining up with TRBD1. The germline V gene has CDR1 SNHLY and CDR2 FYNNEI. The CDR3 spans 16 residues. Losses at the gene ends were 4 bases for V and 5 bases for J; bases not matched to a gene: 11.

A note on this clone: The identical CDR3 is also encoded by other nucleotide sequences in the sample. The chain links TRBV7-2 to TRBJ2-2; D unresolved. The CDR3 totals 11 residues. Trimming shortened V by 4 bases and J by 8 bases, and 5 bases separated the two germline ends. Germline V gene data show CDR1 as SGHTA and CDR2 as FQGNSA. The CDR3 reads CASSSGGELFF. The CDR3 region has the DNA TGTGCCAGCAGCTCCGGGGGGGAGCTGTTTTTT.

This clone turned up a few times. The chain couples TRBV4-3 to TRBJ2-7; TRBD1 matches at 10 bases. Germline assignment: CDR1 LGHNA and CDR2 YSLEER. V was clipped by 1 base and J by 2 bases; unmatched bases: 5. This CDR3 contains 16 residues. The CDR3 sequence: CASSQGAGTGAYEQYF. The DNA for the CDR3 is TGCGCCAGCAGCCAAGGAGCCGGGACAGGGGCCTACGAGCAGTACTTC.

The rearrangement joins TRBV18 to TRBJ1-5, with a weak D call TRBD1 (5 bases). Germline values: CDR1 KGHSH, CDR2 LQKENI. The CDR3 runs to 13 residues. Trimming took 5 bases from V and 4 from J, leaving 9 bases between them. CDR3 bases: TGTGCCAGCTCAGGGACGGGTAATCAGCCCCAGCATTTT. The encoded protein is CASSGTGNQPQHF.

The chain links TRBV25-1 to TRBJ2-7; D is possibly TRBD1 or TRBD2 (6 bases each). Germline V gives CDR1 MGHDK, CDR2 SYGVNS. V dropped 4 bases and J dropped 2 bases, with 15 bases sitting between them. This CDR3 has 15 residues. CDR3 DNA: TGTGCCAGCAGTGCGGCCGGAGGGGGGACCTACGAGCAGTACTTC. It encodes CASSAAGGGTYEQYF.

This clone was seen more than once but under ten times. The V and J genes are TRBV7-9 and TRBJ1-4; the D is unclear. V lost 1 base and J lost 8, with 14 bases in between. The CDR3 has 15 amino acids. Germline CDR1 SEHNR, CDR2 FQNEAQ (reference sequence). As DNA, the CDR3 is TGTGCCAGCAGCTTAGGGAGCCCACTGGGGGAAAAACTGTTTTTT. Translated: CASSLGSPLGEKLFF.

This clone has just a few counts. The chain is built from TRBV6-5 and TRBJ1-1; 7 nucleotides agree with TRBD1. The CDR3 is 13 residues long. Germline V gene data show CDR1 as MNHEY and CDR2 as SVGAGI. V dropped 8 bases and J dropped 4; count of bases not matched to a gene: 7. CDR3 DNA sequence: TGTGCCAGCCGAGACAGGGCGTTCACTGAAGCTTTCTTT. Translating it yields CASRDRAFTEAFF.

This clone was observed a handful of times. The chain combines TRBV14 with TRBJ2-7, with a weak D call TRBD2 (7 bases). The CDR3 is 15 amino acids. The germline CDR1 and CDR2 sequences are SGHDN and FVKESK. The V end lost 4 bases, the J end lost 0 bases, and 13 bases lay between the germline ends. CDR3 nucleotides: TGTGCCAGCAGCCGCAGGGGAGGGATCTCCTACGAGCAGTACTTC. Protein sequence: CASSRRGGISYEQYF. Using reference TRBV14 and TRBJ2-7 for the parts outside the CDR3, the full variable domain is EAGVTQFPSHSVIEKGQTVTLRCDPISGHDNLYWYRRVMGKEIKFLLHFVKESKQDESGMPNNRFLAERTGGTYSTLKVQPAELEDSGVYFCASSRRGGISYEQYFGPGTRLTVT.

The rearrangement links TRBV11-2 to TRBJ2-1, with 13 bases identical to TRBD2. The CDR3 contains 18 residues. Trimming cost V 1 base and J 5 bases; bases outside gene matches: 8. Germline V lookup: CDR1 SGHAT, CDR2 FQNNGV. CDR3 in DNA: TGTGCCAGCAGCTTAGTAATACTAGCGGGGGGGCCAGACAATGAGCAGTTCTTC. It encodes CASSLVILAGGPDNEQFF.

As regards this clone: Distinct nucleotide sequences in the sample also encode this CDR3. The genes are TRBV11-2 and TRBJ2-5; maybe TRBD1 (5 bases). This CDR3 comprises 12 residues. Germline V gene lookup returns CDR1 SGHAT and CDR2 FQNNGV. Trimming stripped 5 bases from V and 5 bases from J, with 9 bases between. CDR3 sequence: CASSRQGETQYF. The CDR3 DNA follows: TGTGCCAGCAGCAGGCAGGGTGAGACCCAGTACTTC.

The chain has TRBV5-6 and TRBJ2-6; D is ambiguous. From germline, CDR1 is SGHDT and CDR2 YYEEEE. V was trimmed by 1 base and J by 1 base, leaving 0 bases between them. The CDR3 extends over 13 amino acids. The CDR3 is CASSLSGANVLTF. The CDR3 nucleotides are TGTGCCAGCAGCTTGTCTGGGGCCAACGTCCTGACTTTC.

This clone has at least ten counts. CDR3 sequence (DNA): TGTGCCAGTACGACATCAATGGGGCAGCACTATGGCTACACCTTC. Protein sequence: CASTTSMGQHYGYTF. This chain joins TRBV19 and TRBJ1-2, with D perhaps matching TRBD1 (5 bases). The CDR3 spans 15 residues. The V gene lost 7 bases and the J gene lost 3 bases, with 18 bases spanning the gap. CDR1 is LNHDA, CDR2 SQIVND, per germline (reference sequence).

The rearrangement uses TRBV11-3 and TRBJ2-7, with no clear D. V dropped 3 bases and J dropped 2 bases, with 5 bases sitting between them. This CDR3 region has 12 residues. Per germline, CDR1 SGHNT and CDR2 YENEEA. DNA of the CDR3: TGTGCCAGCAGCTTCTTACCCTACGAGCAGTACTTC. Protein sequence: CASSFLPYEQYF.

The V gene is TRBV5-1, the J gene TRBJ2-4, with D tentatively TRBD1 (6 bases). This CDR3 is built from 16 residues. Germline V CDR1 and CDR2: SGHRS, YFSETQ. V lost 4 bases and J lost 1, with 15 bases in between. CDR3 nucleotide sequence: TGCGCCAGCAGCCTCGGGACACACGAGGCCAAAAACATTCAGTACTTC. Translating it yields CASSLGTHEAKNIQYF.

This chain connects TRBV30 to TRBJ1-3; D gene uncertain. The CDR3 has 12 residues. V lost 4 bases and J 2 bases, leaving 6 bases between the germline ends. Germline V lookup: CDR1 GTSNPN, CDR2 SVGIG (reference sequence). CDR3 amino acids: CAWIPTGNTIYF. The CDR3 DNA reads TGTGCCTGGATCCCGACTGGAAACACCATATATTTT.

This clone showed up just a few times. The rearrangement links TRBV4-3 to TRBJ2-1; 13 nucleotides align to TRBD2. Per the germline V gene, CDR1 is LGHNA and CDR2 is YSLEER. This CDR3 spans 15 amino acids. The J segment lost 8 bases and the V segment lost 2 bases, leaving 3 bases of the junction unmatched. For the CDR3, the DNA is TGCGCCAGCAGCCAAACTAGCGGGGGGGCCTATGAGCAGTTCTTC. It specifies CASSQTSGGAYEQFF.

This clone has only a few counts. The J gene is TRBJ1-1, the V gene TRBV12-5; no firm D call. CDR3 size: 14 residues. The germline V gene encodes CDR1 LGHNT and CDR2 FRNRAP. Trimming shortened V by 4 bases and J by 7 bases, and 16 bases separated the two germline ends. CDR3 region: CASGSRGLPVEAFF. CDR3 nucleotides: TGTGCTAGTGGTTCAAGAGGACTGCCCGTTGAAGCTTTCTTT.

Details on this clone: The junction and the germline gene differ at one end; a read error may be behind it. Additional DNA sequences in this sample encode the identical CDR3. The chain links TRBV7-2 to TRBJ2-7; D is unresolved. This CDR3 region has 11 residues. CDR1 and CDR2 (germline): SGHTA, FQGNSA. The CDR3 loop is CASSPSYEQYF. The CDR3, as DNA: TGCGCCAGCAGCCCCTCCTACGAGCAGTACTTC.

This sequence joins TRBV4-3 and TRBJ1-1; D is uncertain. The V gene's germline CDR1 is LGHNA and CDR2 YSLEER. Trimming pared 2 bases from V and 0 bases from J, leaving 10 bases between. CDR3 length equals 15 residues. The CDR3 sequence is CASSQQLSLNTEAFF. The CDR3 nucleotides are TGCGCCAGCAGCCAACAACTTAGCCTGAACACTGAAGCTTTCTTT.

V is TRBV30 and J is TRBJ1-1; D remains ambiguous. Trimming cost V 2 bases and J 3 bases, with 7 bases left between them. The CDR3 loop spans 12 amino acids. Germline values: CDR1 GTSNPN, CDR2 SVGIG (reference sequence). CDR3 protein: CAWSRDDTEAFF. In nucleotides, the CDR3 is TGTGCCTGGAGTCGAGACGACACTGAAGCTTTCTTT. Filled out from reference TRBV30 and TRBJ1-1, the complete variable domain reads SQTIHQWPATLVQPVGSPLSLECTVEGTSNPNLYWYRQAAGRGLQLLFYSVGIGQISSEVPQNLSASRPQDRQFILSSKKLLLSDSGFYLCAWSRDDTEAFFGQGTRLTVV.

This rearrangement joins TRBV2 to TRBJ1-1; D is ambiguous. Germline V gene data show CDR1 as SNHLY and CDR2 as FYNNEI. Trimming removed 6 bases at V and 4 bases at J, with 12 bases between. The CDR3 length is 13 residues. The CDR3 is CASRGTATTEAFF. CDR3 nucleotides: TGTGCCAGCAGGGGAACAGCGACCACTGAAGCTTTCTTT.

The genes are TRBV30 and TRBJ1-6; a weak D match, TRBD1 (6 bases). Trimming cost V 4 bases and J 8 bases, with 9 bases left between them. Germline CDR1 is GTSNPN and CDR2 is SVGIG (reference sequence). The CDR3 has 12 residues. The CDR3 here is CAWNRGDSPLHF. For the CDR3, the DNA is TGTGCCTGGAATAGGGGGGATTCACCCCTCCACTTT.

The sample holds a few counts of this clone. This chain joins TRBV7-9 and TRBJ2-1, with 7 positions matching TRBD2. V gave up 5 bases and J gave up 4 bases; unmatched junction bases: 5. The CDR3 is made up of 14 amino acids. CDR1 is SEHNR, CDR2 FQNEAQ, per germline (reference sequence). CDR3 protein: CASSEPGLYNEQFF. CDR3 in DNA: TGTGCCAGCAGCGAACCGGGACTATACAATGAGCAGTTCTTC.

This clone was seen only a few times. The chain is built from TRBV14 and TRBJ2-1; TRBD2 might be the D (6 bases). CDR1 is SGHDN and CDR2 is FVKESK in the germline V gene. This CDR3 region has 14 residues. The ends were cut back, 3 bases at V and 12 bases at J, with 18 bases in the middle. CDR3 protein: CASSQGHTAGGQFF. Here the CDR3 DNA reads TGTGCCAGCAGCCAGGGGCACACGGCCGGGGGGCAGTTCTTC.